This TCR beta chain was captured by sequencing in a study of blood T cell repertoires in COVID-19. Study-level information: T cells, B-cell-depleted T cells, or PBMCs provided the cDNA or gDNA that served as material.

This CDR3 region has 13 residues. Germline values: CDR1 MNHEY, CDR2 SMNVEV (reference sequence). V was clipped by 5 bases and J by 3 bases, with 9 bases between them. Under the authors' procedure: How many nucleated cells were present was estimated from reference gene primer amplification. Clones were read by immunoSEQ multiplex PCR, and TCRdb kept only the in-frame ones, dropping some. For V, J and clone size, that table is used; D and trimming come from the DNA. This table has under 200,000 clones, 89% appearing once. Participants had their cohort set by participant-reported clinical history. Two negative PCRs, clearance, or symptom resolution had been documented for recovered Cohort 3 donors.

Sequenced input: PBMCs or T cells enriched from blood (not recorded which). The chain recombines TRBV27 with TRBJ2-3; D gene uncertain. The receptor was derived from a young woman who had recovered from COVID-19. CDR3 in DNA: TGTGCCAGCAGTCTGGCTCGTACAGATACGCAGTATTTT. Translated, it gives CASSLARTDTQYF.